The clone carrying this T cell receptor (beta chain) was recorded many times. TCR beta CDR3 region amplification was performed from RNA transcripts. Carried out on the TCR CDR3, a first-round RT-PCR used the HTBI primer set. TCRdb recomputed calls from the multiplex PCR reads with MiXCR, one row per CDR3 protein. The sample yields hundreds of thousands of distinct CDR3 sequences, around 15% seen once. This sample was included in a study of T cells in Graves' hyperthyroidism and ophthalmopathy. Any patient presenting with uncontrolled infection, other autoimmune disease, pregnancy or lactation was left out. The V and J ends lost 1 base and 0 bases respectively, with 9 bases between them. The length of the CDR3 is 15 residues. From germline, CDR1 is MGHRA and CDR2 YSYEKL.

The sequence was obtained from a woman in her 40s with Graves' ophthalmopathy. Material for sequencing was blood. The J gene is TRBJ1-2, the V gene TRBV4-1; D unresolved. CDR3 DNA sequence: TGCGCCAGCAGCCAAGTGTCAGCAGCTAACTATGGCTACACCTTC. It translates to CASSQVSAANYGYTF.